These T cell receptor beta chains were read from a single sample in a study of blood T cell repertoires in COVID-19. TCRdb's copy holds only in-frame clones and misses some; the assay was immunoSEQ multiplex PCR. The data hold about 180,000 clones, with approximately 80% observed a single time. Sequenced material: PBMCs or T cells enriched from blood (not recorded which). The receptors come from a man in his 60s who had been exposed to COVID-19. The CDR3 runs from the conserved cysteine through the conserved F or W. D genes are given only for firm matches. Only some rows state a clone size, as once, few, many or a class for expanded clones.

d_call j_call v_call clone_size cdr3_aa cdr3_nt
NA TRBJ2-6 TRBV30 NA CAWSPPGAGANVLTF TGTGCCTGGAGTCCTCCAGGGGCTGGGGCCAACGTCCTGACTTTC
TRBD2 TRBJ2-5 TRBV5-6 few CASSLRLAGGSETQYF TGTGCCAGCAGCTTAAGACTAGCGGGAGGGTCAGAGACCCAGTACTTC
TRBD2 TRBJ2-1 TRBV19 NA CASSRLAGEINEQFF TGTGCCAGTAGCCGACTAGCGGGAGAAATTAATGAGCAGTTCTTC
TRBD2 TRBJ2-1 TRBV7-2 medium-sized CASKVIAGGGEQFF TGTGCCAGCAAGGTTATAGCGGGAGGGGGTGAGCAGTTCTTC
NA TRBJ1-2 TRBV6-5 few CASSYSRGLVYGYTF TGTGCCAGCAGTTACTCGAGGGGACTCGTCTATGGCTACACCTTC
TRBD1 TRBJ1-5 TRBV10-3 NA CAIRPGQGGQPQHF TGTGCCATCAGACCGGGACAGGGGGGTCAGCCCCAGCATTTT
TRBD1 TRBJ1-3 TRBV9 NA CASSVMGTANSGNTIYF TGTGCCAGCAGCGTAATGGGGACAGCCAACTCTGGAAACACCATATATTTT
NA TRBJ1-2 TRBV3-1/TRBV3-2 NA CASSQAPDTYYGYTF TGTGCCAGCAGCCAAGCCCCGGACACCTACTATGGCTACACCTTC
TRBD2 TRBJ2-1 TRBV19 NA CASSKRESNEQFF TGTGCCAGTAGTAAGCGGGAGTCCAATGAGCAGTTCTTC
TRBD1 TRBJ1-6 TRBV6-1 few CASSALVATGTANSPLHF TGTGCCAGCAGTGCCCTGGTAGCGACCGGGACAGCTAATTCACCCCTCCACTTT
NA TRBJ2-5 TRBV3-1/TRBV3-2 once CASSQVPNGETQYF TGTGCCAGCAGCCAAGTTCCGAACGGAGAGACCCAGTACTTC
TRBD1 TRBJ2-7 TRBV24-1 NA CATSLGAQGAYEQYF TGTGCCACCAGTTTAGGGGCCCAGGGGGCCTACGAGCAGTACTTC
TRBD1 TRBJ2-7 TRBV19 NA CASSIRGPGAYEQYF TGTGCCAGTAGTATTAGGGGGCCAGGGGCCTACGAGCAGTACTTC
NA TRBJ1-5 TRBV6-5 NA CASSYNRWAHQPQHF TGTGCCAGCAGTTACAATAGATGGGCCCATCAGCCCCAGCATTTT
NA TRBJ2-7 TRBV21-1 NA CASSKGKGQTNSYEQYF TGTGCCAGCAGCAAAGGTAAGGGACAAACAAACTCCTACGAGCAGTACTTC
TRBD2 TRBJ2-7 TRBV6-2/TRBV6-3 NA CASSSPSGLTYEQYF TGTGCCAGCAGTTCACCTAGCGGGCTTACCTACGAGCAGTACTTC
TRBD1 TRBJ1-3 TRBV5-6 NA CASSLGGQGFSGNTIYF TGTGCCAGCAGCTTGGGGGGACAGGGCTTCTCTGGAAACACCATATATTTT
NA TRBJ1-1 TRBV5-4 NA CASSEPGGTEAFF TGTGCCAGCAGCGAACCCGGGGGCACTGAAGCTTTCTTT
TRBD2 TRBJ2-4 TRBV7-2 few CASSLVGTSGSGAKNIQYF TGTGCCAGCAGCTTAGTAGGGACTAGCGGGAGCGGAGCCAAAAACATTCAGTACTTC
TRBD2 TRBJ2-1 TRBV6-5 NA CASSLSGSVDNEQFF TGTGCCAGCAGTCTTAGCGGGAGTGTCGACAATGAGCAGTTCTTC
NA TRBJ1-1 TRBV7-6 NA CASSLGTGTEAFF TGTGCCAGCAGCTTAGGTACAGGGACTGAAGCTTTCTTT
NA TRBJ2-3 TRBV7-3 NA CASSHQGSRTDTQYF TGTGCCAGCAGCCATCAGGGATCTAGGACAGATACGCAGTATTTT
NA TRBJ1-3 TRBV7-8 NA CASSFRGGDTIYF TGTGCCAGCAGCTTTAGGGGGGGGGACACCATATATTTT
TRBD2 TRBJ2-2 TRBV9 NA CASSQTSGSSPANTGELFF TGTGCCAGCAGCCAGACTAGCGGGAGCTCTCCGGCGAACACCGGGGAGCTGTTTTTT
NA TRBJ1-1 TRBV7-9 NA CASSFPGDTEAFF TGTGCCAGCAGCTTTCCAGGGGACACTGAAGCTTTCTTT
TRBD1 TRBJ2-2 TRBV6-5 NA CASSYLGQGLSGELFF TGTGCCAGCAGTTACTTGGGACAGGGTTTGTCCGGGGAGCTGTTTTTT
TRBD1 TRBJ2-6 TRBV7-3 NA CASSSQGTGGNVLTF TGTGCCAGCAGCTCTCAGGGGACAGGGGGCAACGTCCTGACTTTC
NA TRBJ2-2 TRBV9 NA CASSARAANTGELFF TGTGCCAGCAGCGCCAGGGCTGCGAACACCGGGGAGCTGTTTTTT
TRBD2 TRBJ2-7 TRBV2 NA CASTPGTSGRRQYF TGTGCCAGCACCCCCGGGACTAGCGGGAGACGGCAGTACTTC
TRBD2 TRBJ2-7 TRBV27 NA CASSFLAEVNYEQYF TGTGCCAGCAGTTTCCTAGCGGAAGTTAACTACGAGCAGTACTTC
NA TRBJ2-7 TRBV7-6 few CASSLAGGRSVEQYF TGTGCCAGCAGCTTAGCGGGGGGGCGCTCGGTCGAGCAGTACTTC
TRBD2 TRBJ2-1 TRBV9 NA CASSGLAGDTNEQFF TGTGCCAGCAGCGGACTAGCGGGAGATACCAATGAGCAGTTCTTC
NA TRBJ1-1 TRBV11-3 NA CASSSPGGAVTEAFF TGTGCCAGCAGCTCTCCGGGGGGGGCGGTCACTGAAGCTTTCTTT
TRBD1 TRBJ1-2 TRBV2 few CASSGQGNYGYTF TGTGCCAGCAGCGGACAGGGAAACTATGGCTACACCTTC
TRBD1 TRBJ1-2 TRBV5-1 NA CASTEGGTGVGYTF TGCGCCAGCACCGAGGGTGGGACAGGAGTGGGCTACACCTTC
NA TRBJ2-3 TRBV5-1 few CASSTNRGLLGRADTQYF TGCGCCAGCAGCACTAACAGAGGACTCCTAGGACGGGCAGATACGCAGTATTTT
NA TRBJ1-1 TRBV7-2 NA CASRVDSNTEAFF TGTGCCAGCAGAGTAGACAGCAACACTGAAGCTTTCTTT
TRBD1 TRBJ2-2 TRBV27 NA CASSSLGTGDTGELFF TGTGCCAGCAGTTCCCTCGGGACAGGGGACACCGGGGAGCTGTTTTTT
TRBD1 TRBJ1-4 TRBV28 NA CASSLPGQGRIEKLFF TGTGCCAGCAGCCTCCCGGGACAGGGTCGGATTGAAAAACTGTTTTTT
TRBD1 TRBJ2-3 TRBV5-4 once CASSFRGTGADTQYF TGTGCCAGCAGCTTCCGCGGGACAGGGGCAGATACGCAGTATTTT
NA TRBJ1-2 TRBV7-3 NA CASRPGRGPSNYGYTF TGTGCCAGCAGGCCTGGCAGGGGCCCCTCTAACTATGGCTACACCTTC
TRBD1 TRBJ1-5 TRBV7-8 NA CASSGRDRSSGQPQHF TGTGCCAGCAGCGGGCGGGACAGGAGTTCGGGTCAGCCCCAGCATTTT
TRBD2 TRBJ2-5 TRBV6-1 NA CASSAGLAGVRQETQYF TGTGCCAGCAGTGCAGGACTAGCGGGAGTCAGGCAAGAGACCCAGTACTTC
TRBD1 TRBJ1-2 TRBV6-5 NA CASSSGTGNYGYTF TGTGCCAGCAGTTCTGGGACAGGGAACTATGGCTACACCTTC
NA TRBJ1-1 TRBV10-3 many CAISETGGNTEAFF TGTGCCATCAGTGAGACCGGGGGGAACACTGAAGCTTTCTTT
TRBD1 TRBJ1-1 TRBV19 NA CASSQQGIMNTEAFF TGTGCCAGTAGTCAACAGGGGATCATGAACACTGAAGCTTTCTTT
TRBD2 TRBJ2-3 TRBV5-4 few CASSWTSGSTDTQYF TGTGCCAGCAGCTGGACTAGCGGGAGCACAGATACGCAGTATTTT
NA TRBJ1-4 TRBV30 once CAWGAVAGEKLFF TGTGCCTGGGGGGCGGTGGCTGGGGAAAAACTGTTTTTT
NA TRBJ1-6 TRBV28 NA CASRYTPRGNDSPLHF TGTGCCAGCAGATATACCCCCCGGGGGAACGATTCACCCCTCCACTTT
TRBD1 TRBJ1-1 TRBV5-1 NA CASSLGQGVREAFF TGCGCCAGCAGCTTGGGGCAGGGGGTACGTGAAGCTTTCTTT
NA TRBJ1-1 TRBV5-1 NA CASSLEGATEAFF TGCGCCAGCAGCTTGGAAGGGGCCACTGAAGCTTTCTTT
NA TRBJ1-5 TRBV28 NA CASSTPSGNNQPQHF TGTGCCAGCAGTACCCCCAGCGGCAACAATCAGCCCCAGCATTTT
NA TRBJ1-6 TRBV7-8 NA CASSRINSPLHF TGTGCCAGCAGCCGCATTAATTCACCCCTCCACTTT